This TCR beta chain was retrieved from a study of persistence of HIV-infected CD4 T cells. About this clone: No antigen is known for it.

The libraries were made with immunoSEQ version 4 in survey mode. The protocol was immunoSEQ multiplex PCR, while the TCRdb copy is restricted to in-frame clones and leaves out a portion. This sample yields approximately 30,000 clones, of which around 80% are seen a single time; approximately 5% belongs to the top ten. The germline V gene has CDR1 LNHDA and CDR2 SQIVND (reference sequence). V lost 5 bases to trimming and J lost 4 bases, with 12 bases between them. The CDR3 totals 14 residues. Lysates of CMV-infected fibroblasts at around 9.8 ug/mL stimulated these cells. CD40L-negative CD69-negative CD45RO-high memory CD4+ T cells were sorted as populations depleted of antigen-responding cells.

The receptor was derived from an adult man with HIV who was CMV-seropositive. V and J are TRBV19 and TRBJ1-5, with unresolved D. Sequencing was performed on CD4+ T cells sorted from PBMCs after roughly 17-hour stimulation, taken from a patient who received antiretroviral therapy. This CDR3 is CASSGQSGNQPQHF. The CDR3 DNA reads TGTGCCAGTAGTGGTCAGTCTGGAAATCAGCCCCAGCATTTT. Full variable domain (outside the CDR3, taken from reference TRBV19 and TRBJ1-5): DGGITQSPKYLFRKEGQNVTLSCEQNLNHDAMYWYRQDPGQGLRLIYYSQIVNDFQKGDIAEGYSVSREKKESFPLTVTSAQKNPTAFYLCASSGQSGNQPQHFGDGTRLSIL.